Listed below are T cell receptor beta chains from one sample, sequenced in a study of blood T cell repertoires in COVID-19. Only in-frame clones appear in the TCRdb table, and some are missing; sequencing was by immunoSEQ multiplex PCR. The profile covers about 260,000 clones, with roughly 85% appearing a single time and approximately 9% taken by the ten largest. Input material: peripheral blood. These receptors came from a woman aged 50 to 60 who had recovered from COVID-19. The conserved cysteine and the conserved F or W are not part of the CDR3 here.

v_call	cdr3_aa
TRBV3-1/TRBV3-2	ASSQGQNSGYT
TRBV5-4	ASSSRGGLVTDTQY
TRBV27	ASSFSGLNSPLH
TRBV27	ASSLFGQNQPQH
TRBV6-5	ASRVSSNQPQH
TRBV27	ASKEGGNEQF
TRBV7-9	ASTGARETQY
TRBV12-3/TRBV12-4	ASSTGREAF
TRBV7-2	ASSPSLAGGQQF
TRBV7-7	ASSLAPGTYEQY
TRBV5-1	ASSLGGQRAGNTIY
TRBV19	ASTHTGVGYT
TRBV28	ASSLSRTGNEQF
TRBV24-1	ATSAGTANYQPQH
TRBV7-8	ASSSSGTPRNEQY
TRBV9	ASSVAGTENHLYPNYGYT
TRBV7-6	ASSFPGTSGFSNTGELF
TRBV7-2	ASSSRNGPEQF
TRBV6-2/TRBV6-3	ASSYTGDRDIQY
TRBV4-2	ASSQGLPGQGGNQLQH
TRBV6-2/TRBV6-3	ASSKQGGYEQY
TRBV6-6	ASSYAERNSPLH
TRBV5-5	ASSQIGTVGNQPQH
TRBV6-2/TRBV6-3	ASSRGLAGGYEQF
TRBV7-9	AGRGGRVTDTQY
TRBV3-1/TRBV3-2	ASRRQAGIGEKLF
TRBV4-2	ASSQELAGGQNNEQF
TRBV28	ASSTVAGSNQPQH
TRBV28	ASTLPQGTEAF
TRBV28	ASRTPDSYGYT
TRBV30	AWSGTEKQY
TRBV1	TSSYPPGEQY
TRBV4-2	ASSPWTDGNQPQH
TRBV28	ASSLRTGGPYNEQF
TRBV3-1/TRBV3-2	ASSPGLAGVVF
TRBV28	ASSFPLGQGGADTQY
TRBV4-2	ASSLPGVNTEAF
TRBV18	ASSPRQAPNYGYT
TRBV29-1	SAGGARLDQY
TRBV19	ASPSQQY
TRBV3-1/TRBV3-2	ASSPDKSYGELF
TRBV27	ASSPGTYEQY
TRBV5-1	ASSWGISGGTTDTQY
TRBV6-2/TRBV6-3	ASSYGMYEQY
TRBV14	ASSHNCSYRGENTGELF
TRBV27	ASSPMTAETQY
TRBV24-1	ATRGQTSNYGYT
TRBV4-3	ASSQQGWAPSYEQY
TRBV7-3	ASSLFGTSGQETQY
TRBV19	ASSKTNRRQGTDTQY
TRBV6-5	ASSSPQGYEQY
TRBV5-4	ASSPFRGSVNTEAF
TRBV6-6	ASSYGGGTEAF
TRBV25-1	ASSAGTATQETQY
TRBV18	ASSPPSSGSTTGELF
TRBV6-1	ASSETSRLSSYEQY
TRBV24-1	ATSDPLAGGQIDTQY
TRBV12-3/TRBV12-4	ASRKAPGTQY
TRBV6-5	ASSYSGSSGNTQY
TRBV14	ASSQARNNEQF